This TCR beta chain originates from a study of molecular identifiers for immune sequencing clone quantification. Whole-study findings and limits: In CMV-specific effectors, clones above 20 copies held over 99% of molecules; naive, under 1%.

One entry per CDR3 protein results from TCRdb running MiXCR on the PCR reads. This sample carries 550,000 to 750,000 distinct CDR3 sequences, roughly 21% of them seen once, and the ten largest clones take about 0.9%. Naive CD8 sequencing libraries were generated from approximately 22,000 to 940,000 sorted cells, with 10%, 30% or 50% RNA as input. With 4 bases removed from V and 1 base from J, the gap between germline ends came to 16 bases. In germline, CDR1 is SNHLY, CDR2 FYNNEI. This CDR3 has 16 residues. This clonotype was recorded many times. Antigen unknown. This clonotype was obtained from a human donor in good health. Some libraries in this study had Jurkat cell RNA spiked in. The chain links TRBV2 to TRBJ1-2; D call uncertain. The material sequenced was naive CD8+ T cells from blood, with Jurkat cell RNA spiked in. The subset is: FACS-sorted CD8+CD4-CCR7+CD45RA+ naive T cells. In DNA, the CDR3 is TGTGCCAGCAGTGTGCGGACGGATACGATTAACTATGGCTACACCTTC. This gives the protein CASSVRTDTINYGYTF.